The rows below give T cell receptor beta chains drawn from one sample of a study of T cells in Graves' hyperthyroidism and ophthalmopathy. TCRdb re-called the multiplex PCR reads through MiXCR, storing one row per CDR3 protein. The repertoire consists of about 360,000 distinct CDR3 sequences, with roughly 25% occurring once and the leading ten covering 73%. The sequenced sample consisted of blood. Receptors originate from a man aged 45-65 years with Graves' hyperthyroidism. The conserved cysteine and the conserved F or W are not part of the CDR3 here.

J gene | V gene | CDR3 protein
TRBJ2-1 | TRBV28 | ASTSQKVEREGRGEQF
TRBJ1-1 | TRBV20-1 | SARDFDRTLNTEAF
TRBJ2-7 | TRBV9 | ASSVGILGEQY
TRBJ2-7 | TRBV11-3 | ASSPTKFSFFYEQY
TRBJ2-1 | TRBV27 | ASSFGRESNEQF
TRBJ2-2 | TRBV7-2 | ASSSALGLNTGELF
TRBJ2-2 | TRBV2 | ASRRQGSGELF
TRBJ2-7 | TRBV4-1 | ASSQEDRGSYEQY
TRBJ1-1 | TRBV7-9 | ASSLSSSEAF
TRBJ1-3 | TRBV7-2 | ASSLGFPGITGNTIY
TRBJ2-7 | TRBV11-3 | ASSLNSGLDGPEQY
TRBJ1-6 | TRBV6-5 | ASSYQDRGTSPLH
TRBJ2-4 | TRBV27 | ASSLGTGDSQY
TRBJ2-5 | TRBV28 | ASSLRWGQETQY
TRBJ1-2 | TRBV3-1 | ASSLGTGGQGYGYT
TRBJ1-1 | TRBV7-9 | ASSLGGGGLGTEAF